What follows are 26 T cell receptor beta chains derived from one specimen sequenced in a study of monozygotic twins with cystic fibrosis. Only in-frame clones appear in the TCRdb table, and some are missing; sequencing was by immunoSEQ multiplex PCR. This table has around 30,000 clones, around four fifths appearing once. Sequenced: blood. Receptors originate from a girl aged 2 to 10 with cystic fibrosis.

The CDR3 DNA sequence: TGTGCCAGCAGCCAAGTAAATCTGGGTAGCGGGAGAACAATCGGGGAGCTGTTTTTT. It is translated as CASSQVNLGSGRTIGELFF. This chain uses TRBV4-2 with TRBJ2-2, with 9 positions matching TRBD2. The CDR3 has 19 residues. Germline CDR1 LGHNA, CDR2 YNFKEQ. J was trimmed by 7 bases and V by 1 base; bases with no gene match: 16.

The chain combines TRBV2 with TRBJ2-5; D is uncertain. Near its end, the DNA agrees better with TRBJ2-7, so the J call may be wrong. The CDR3 sequence is 13 residues long. Germline loops: CDR1 SNHLY, CDR2 FYNNEI. CDR3 in amino acids: CASQEGPYYEQYF. CDR3 sequence (DNA): TGTGCCAGCCAGGAAGGGCCTTACTACGAGCAGTACTTC.

V and J are TRBV19 and TRBJ1-1, with 7 bases that match TRBD1. Germline assignment: CDR1 LNHDA and CDR2 SQIVND (reference sequence). The CDR3 length is 15 residues. Trimming removed 1 base from V and 1 base from J; junction bases left unmatched: 3. In nucleotides, the CDR3 is TGTGCCAGTAGTATAGGACAGGGCTGGAACACTGAAGCTTTCTTT. It specifies CASSIGQGWNTEAFF.

The gene calls are TRBV9 and TRBJ2-5; 8 bases line up with TRBD2. The CDR3 has 18 amino acids. Germline values: CDR1 SGDLS, CDR2 YYNGEE. With V trimmed by 3 bases and J by 9 bases, 22 bases remained unmatched. CDR3 DNA sequence: TGTGCCAGCAGCGCCGCTCACCCGGGACTAGGGGATAGGGTGGCCCAGTACTTC. Translated: CASSAAHPGLGDRVAQYF.

The chain couples TRBV5-4 to TRBJ2-7; D ambiguous. CDR3 size: 13 residues. V lost 1 base and J 4 bases, leaving 9 bases between the germline ends. Germline V gives CDR1 SGHNT, CDR2 YYREEE (reference sequence). The CDR3 is CASSLRPEYEQYF. DNA of the CDR3: TGTGCCAGCAGCTTGCGCCCAGAGTACGAGCAGTACTTC.

The V call is TRBV19, the J call TRBJ2-1; weak D call: TRBD1 (5 bases). The CDR3 runs to 17 residues. Germline V CDR1 and CDR2: LNHDA, SQIVND (reference sequence). Deletions cut 2 bases from V and 2 bases from J, with 16 bases between. This CDR3 is CASSITHLDTTYNEQFF. The DNA of the CDR3 is TGTGCCAGTAGTATAACCCACCTGGACACTACCTACAATGAGCAGTTCTTC.

V usage is TRBV4-2 and J usage is TRBJ2-7, with 7 positions matching TRBD2. CDR1 and CDR2 (germline): LGHNA, YNFKEQ. J was trimmed by 4 bases and V by 0 bases; bases with no gene match: 9. This CDR3 is built from 16 residues. DNA for the CDR3: TGTGCCAGCAGCCAAGAAATGGCTAGCGGTGCTTACGAGCAGTACTTC. This gives the protein CASSQEMASGAYEQYF.

V is TRBV11-2 and J is TRBJ1-1; 9 nucleotides match TRBD1. The CDR3 is 14 amino acids. Trimming took 5 bases from V and 11 from J; bases not matched to a gene: 12. Germline V gene data show CDR1 as SGHAT and CDR2 as FQNNGV. In DNA form, the CDR3 reads TGTGCCAGCAGCCCCGCCAACAGGGGGCGCGGTGCTTTCTTT. This sequence encodes CASSPANRGRGAFF.

CDR3 in amino acids: CASSLGEGRFLGGYTF. The CDR3 region has the DNA TGTGCCAGCAGCTTGGGGGAAGGACGGTTCCTGGGCGGCTACACCTTC. The rearrangement joins TRBV13 to TRBJ1-2; TRBD1 might be the D (5 bases). The CDR3 spans 16 residues. CDR1 and CDR2 (germline): PRHDT, FYEKMQ (reference sequence). Trimming took off 3 bases at V and 8 bases at J, with 22 bases between the two ends.

The V call is TRBV14, the J call TRBJ2-7; a weak D match, TRBD2 (5 bases). Trimming took 4 bases from V and 7 from J, leaving 14 bases between them. The germline gives CDR1 SGHDN, CDR2 FVKESK. CDR3 size: 13 residues. As DNA, the CDR3 is TGTGCCAGCAGCCGAGGGCTCCTGGGGGAGCAGTACTTC. Amino acids: CASSRGLLGEQYF.

DNA of the CDR3: TGTGCCAGCAGTGAATGGGACAGAGATTCACCCCTCCACTTT. Protein product: CASSEWDRDSPLHF. The rearrangement joins TRBV6-1 to TRBJ1-6; 7 nucleotides align to TRBD1. Unmatched junction bases numbered 3, after V lost 2 bases and J lost 8 bases. The CDR3 sequence is 14 residues long. Per the germline V gene, CDR1 is MNHNS and CDR2 is SASEGT.

The V gene is TRBV30, the J gene TRBJ1-1; D is unclear. The germline V gene has CDR1 GTSNPN and CDR2 SVGIG (reference sequence). The V end was cut by 4 bases, the J end by 6 bases, with 9 bases between. This CDR3 spans 11 amino acids. CDR3 sequence (DNA): TGTGCCTGGACCCAGTCAGCTGAAGCTTTCTTT. Translation gives CAWTQSAEAFF.

This rearrangement joins TRBV29-1 to TRBJ2-1; 8 nucleotides agree with TRBD2. The CDR3 is 14 residues long. Germline lookup yields CDR1 SQVTM and CDR2 ANQGSEA. Trimming took 6 bases from V and 0 from J; bases not matched to a gene: 4. The CDR3 DNA follows: TGCAGCGTCAAGCGGGAGAGCTCCTACAATGAGCAGTTCTTC. It encodes CSVKRESSYNEQFF.

This chain links TRBV2 with TRBJ2-1; D may correspond to TRBD1 or TRBD2 (5 bases each). CDR3 size: 15 residues. V gave up 7 bases and J gave up 0 bases, with 13 bases separating them. Germline lookup yields CDR1 SNHLY and CDR2 FYNNEI. CDR3 loop: CASTEGSSSYNEQFF. The DNA of the CDR3 is TGTGCCAGCACCGAGGGGTCTAGCTCCTACAATGAGCAGTTCTTC.

The chain has TRBV7-9 and TRBJ2-7; perhaps TRBD1 as D (5 bases). Germline loops: CDR1 SEHNR, CDR2 FQNEAQ (reference sequence). The CDR3 has 14 amino acids. V lost 4 bases and J lost 7, with 17 bases in between. This CDR3 is CASSSRQGMGEQYF. The CDR3 nucleotides read TGTGCCAGCAGCTCACGTCAGGGTATGGGGGAGCAGTACTTC. Full variable domain (missing parts from reference TRBV7-9 and TRBJ2-7): DTGVSQNPRHKITKRGQNVTFRCDPISEHNRLYWYRQTLGQGPEFLTYFQNEAQLEKSRLLSDRFSAERPKGSFSTLEIQRTEQGDSAMYLCASSSRQGMGEQYFGPGTRLTVT.

The chain couples TRBV5-6 to TRBJ1-2; no clear D gene. V was clipped by 0 bases and J by 7 bases, with 7 bases between them. The CDR3 has 12 residues. The germline V gene encodes CDR1 SGHDT and CDR2 YYEEEE. This chain's CDR3 is CASSLVRGGYTF. CDR3 bases: TGTGCCAGCAGCTTGGTACGTGGTGGCTACACCTTC.

The chain links TRBV7-9 to TRBJ2-5; 7 bases align to TRBD2. This CDR3 comprises 15 residues. V lost 4 bases and J lost 2; bases outside the gene matches: 7. CDR1 is SEHNR, CDR2 FQNEAQ, per germline (reference sequence). CDR3 region: CASSSWASGQETQYF. In DNA form, the CDR3 reads TGTGCCAGCAGCTCATGGGCTAGCGGACAAGAGACCCAGTACTTC.

This chain joins TRBV6-5 and TRBJ1-5; 10 bases fit TRBD1. The germline CDR1 and CDR2 sequences are MNHEY and SVGAGI. The ends lost 0 bases at V and 6 bases at J; junction bases unmatched: 2. CDR3 length: 15 residues. The CDR3 DNA sequence: TGTGCCAGCAGTTACTCGAGGGACAGGGGTCAGCCCCAGCATTTT. It yields the protein CASSYSRDRGQPQHF.

The chain links TRBV15 to TRBJ2-7; D gene unclear. The germline V gene encodes CDR1 LNHNV and CDR2 YYDKDF (reference sequence). The CDR3 length is 14 residues. Trimming took 5 bases from V and 0 from J, leaving 11 bases between them. The CDR3 region is CATSLDTFSYEQYF. The CDR3 region has the DNA TGTGCCACCAGCCTAGACACCTTCTCCTACGAGCAGTACTTC.

This rearrangement joins TRBV2 to TRBJ2-1; tentative D call: TRBD1 (7 bases). The germline V gene has CDR1 SNHLY and CDR2 FYNNEI. V lost 5 bases and J 9 bases, leaving 23 bases between the germline ends. This CDR3 has 16 amino acids. CDR3 coding DNA: TGTGCCAGCAGTTTAAGAGATCAGGGGGGATCGGGTGAGCAGTTCTTC. Residues: CASSLRDQGGSGEQFF.

The V call is TRBV6-5, the J call TRBJ1-2; maybe TRBD1 (5 bases). This CDR3 has 14 residues. In germline, CDR1 is MNHEY, CDR2 SVGAGI. The ends were cut back, 1 base at V and 4 bases at J, with 10 bases in the middle. CDR3 residues: CASSYWDQGYGYTF. CDR3 bases: TGTGCCAGCAGTTACTGGGACCAGGGCTATGGCTACACCTTC.

This chain joins TRBV7-6 and TRBJ2-5; TRBD2 agrees at 13 bases. In germline, CDR1 is SGHVS, CDR2 FNYEAQ. V dropped 5 bases and J dropped 2; count of bases not matched to a gene: 2. The CDR3 has 15 residues. CDR3: CASSPGLAGQETQYF. In nucleotides, the CDR3 is TGTGCCAGCAGCCCGGGACTAGCGGGACAAGAGACCCAGTACTTC. The complete variable domain, with remaining parts taken from reference TRBV7-6 and TRBJ2-5, reads GAGVSQSPRYKVTKRGQDVALRCDPISGHVSLYWYRQALGQGPEFLTYFNYEAQQDKSGLPNDRFSAERPEGSISTLTIQRTEQRDSAMYRCASSPGLAGQETQYFGPGTRLLVL.

The J gene is TRBJ2-5, the V gene TRBV25-1, with D possibly being TRBD1 (6 bases). Trimming took 4 bases from V and 5 from J, leaving 17 bases between them. The CDR3 loop spans 15 amino acids. The germline V gene has CDR1 MGHDK and CDR2 SYGVNS. The CDR3 nucleotides are TGTGCCAGCAGTGTACTATGGGGGCTAGGTGAGACCCAGTACTTC. Protein sequence: CASSVLWGLGETQYF.

V usage is TRBV27 and J usage is TRBJ2-7; either TRBD1 or TRBD2 may fit D (5 bases each). CDR3 size: 14 residues. The germline CDR1 and CDR2 sequences are MNHEY and SMNVEV (reference sequence). The V end lost 3 bases, the J end lost 6 bases, and 15 bases lay between the germline ends. The CDR3 DNA reads TGTGCCAGCAGTTTTAAGAGGGGCCGGGGCGAGCAGTACTTC. Protein sequence: CASSFKRGRGEQYF.

The chain links TRBV19 to TRBJ1-2; D is uncertain. The V gene lost 0 bases and the J gene lost 2 bases, with 7 bases spanning the gap. The CDR3 sequence is 14 residues long. CDR1 LNHDA and CDR2 SQIVND come from the germline V gene (reference sequence). CDR3 in DNA: TGTGCCAGTAGTATAGAACTGGGAAACTATGGCTACACCTTC. Protein product: CASSIELGNYGYTF.

The table lists this clone with a count of one. The gene calls are TRBV4-1 and TRBJ2-5; 7 bases match TRBD1. J lost 2 bases, V lost 3 bases, and 3 bases had no gene match. Germline-derived CDR1 and CDR2 are MGHRA and YSYEKL. CDR3 length: 14 residues. In nucleotides, the CDR3 is TGCGCCAGCAGCCAGATCAGGGGGCAAGAGACCCAGTACTTC. Translating gives CASSQIRGQETQYF.